This entry features one T cell receptor (beta chain) sequence. The germline gives CDR1 MNHNY, CDR2 SVGAGI (reference sequence). Trimming pared 7 bases from V and 7 bases from J, leaving 7 bases between. The CDR3 extends over 11 amino acids. These data originate in a study of shared clonotypes between healthy human individuals. Only in-frame clones appear in the TCRdb table, and some are missing; sequencing was by immunoSEQ multiplex PCR. The table records nearly 750,000 clones, roughly 72% of them present only once. This TCR was recovered from a woman aged 25 to 39 in good health. This chain connects TRBV6-6 to TRBJ1-4; D is unclear. The sample taken for sequencing was memory CD4+ T cells sorted from blood. Subset: CD45RA-negative fraction. Here the CDR3 reads CASKEGEKLFF. For the CDR3, the DNA is TGTGCCAGCAAAGAGGGTGAAAAACTGTTTTTT.